The entry below describes one T cell receptor beta chain. The record originates from a study of CD8 T cells in Susac syndrome. Sequencing of TCR beta was performed on blood CD8+ and CD4+ T cells. Stable or active relapsing-remitting multiple sclerosis, untreated and meeting revised McDonald criteria, defined the controls. FACS was used to enrich TEMRA cells, whereas the CD8+ and CD4+ T cells were obtained by negative isolation. The CDR3 extends over 15 amino acids. CDR1 is ENHRY, CDR2 SYGVKD, per germline. Trimming shortened V by 6 bases and J by 5 bases, and 18 bases separated the two germline ends. RNA, at about 0.5 to 1 ug, was reverse transcribed with random hexamers. An immunoSEQ multiplex PCR amplified TCR beta CDR3 over 54 Vbeta and 13 Jbeta. TCRdb reanalysed the immunoSEQ multiplex PCR reads using MiXCR and keeps one entry per CDR3 protein. The sample carries 150,000 to 250,000 distinct CDR3 sequences, roughly 96% recorded once.

The chain joins TRBV10-3 to TRBJ2-3; D is tentatively TRBD1 or TRBD2 (5 bases each). The sequenced sample consisted of CD4+ T cells from PBMCs. This TCR came from a human donor with multiple sclerosis. The CDR3 spells CAIRGTKTEGDTQYF. For the CDR3, the DNA is TGTGCCATCAGGGGGACCAAGACAGAGGGAGATACGCAGTATTTT.